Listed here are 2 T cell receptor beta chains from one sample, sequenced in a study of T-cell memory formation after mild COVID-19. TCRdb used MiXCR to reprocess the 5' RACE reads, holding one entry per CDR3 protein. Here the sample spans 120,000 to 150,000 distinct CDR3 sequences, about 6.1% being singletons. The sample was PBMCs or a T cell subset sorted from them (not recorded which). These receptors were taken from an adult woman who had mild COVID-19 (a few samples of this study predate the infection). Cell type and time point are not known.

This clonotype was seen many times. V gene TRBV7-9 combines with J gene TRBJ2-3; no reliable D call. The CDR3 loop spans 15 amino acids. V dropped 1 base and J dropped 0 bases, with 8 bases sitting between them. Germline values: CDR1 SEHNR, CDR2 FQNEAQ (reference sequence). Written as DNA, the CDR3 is TGTGCCAGCAGCTTAGTCCAAACTAGCACAGATACGCAGTATTTT. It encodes CASSLVQTSTDTQYF.

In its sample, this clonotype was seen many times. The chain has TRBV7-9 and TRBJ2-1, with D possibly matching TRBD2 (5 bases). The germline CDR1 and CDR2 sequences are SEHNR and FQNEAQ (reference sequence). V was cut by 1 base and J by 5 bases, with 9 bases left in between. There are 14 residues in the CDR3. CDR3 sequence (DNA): TGTGCCAGCAGCTTAGGGACTCGAAACAATGAGCAGTTCTTC. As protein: CASSLGTRNNEQFF.